This record looks at one TCR beta chain sequence and its context. Antigen specificity is unknown. The data derive from a study of cytomegalovirus exposure and HLA in healthy donors. Overall study results and limits: As immune exposure information, only CMV serostatus was available.

The ends lost 0 bases at V and 4 bases at J; junction bases unmatched: 0. Germline lookup yields CDR1 MRHNA and CDR2 SNTAGT. This CDR3 comprises 15 residues. Primers: 60 Vbeta forward and 13 Jbeta reverse. The repertoire was sequenced with immunoSEQ multiplex PCR; TCRdb's copy has only in-frame clones and lacks some. The sample yields about 260,000 clones, roughly two thirds seen once. The clonotype was recovered from a female donor in good health and CMV-seronegative. Sequenced: PBMCs. The V call is TRBV6-4, the J call TRBJ2-1, with 10 bases identical to TRBD2. CDR3 sequence reads: CASSDSAGGYNEQFF. CDR3 nucleotide sequence: TGTGCCAGCAGTGACTCAGCGGGAGGGTACAATGAGCAGTTCTTC.